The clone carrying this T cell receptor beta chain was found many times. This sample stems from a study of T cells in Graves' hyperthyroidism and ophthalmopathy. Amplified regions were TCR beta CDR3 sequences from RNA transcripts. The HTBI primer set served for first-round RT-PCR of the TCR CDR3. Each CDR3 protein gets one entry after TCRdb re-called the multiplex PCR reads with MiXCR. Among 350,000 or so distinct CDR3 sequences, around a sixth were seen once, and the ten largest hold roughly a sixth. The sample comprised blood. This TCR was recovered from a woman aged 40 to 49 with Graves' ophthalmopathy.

The CDR3 sequence: CASSSGEETQYF. CDR3 nucleotide sequence: TGTGCCAGCAGCTCAGGGGAAGAGACCCAGTACTTC. This chain links TRBV7-8 with TRBJ2-5; D might be TRBD1 (6 bases). The CDR3 contains 12 residues. The germline V gene encodes CDR1 SGHVS and CDR2 FQNEAQ. Trimming stripped 4 bases from V and 3 bases from J, with 6 bases between.